This T cell receptor beta chain was obtained from a study of CD8 T cells in ankylosing spondylitis. General study findings and limits: There was a TCR beta motif, made of several highly homologous variants, that appeared characteristic of ankylosing spondylitis blood. CD8+ cells made up the disease-linked clones, which were relatively rare in peripheral blood. The study looked at matched synovial fluid samples from ankylosing spondylitis patients. Disease-linked clones were reported to be significantly enriched there.

Germline CDR1 and CDR2: DFQATT and SNEGSKA (reference sequence). There are 17 residues in the CDR3. A quantitative 5'-RACE method, one with molecular barcodes, was used to make TCR beta libraries. TCRdb analysed the 5' RACE reads with MiXCR anew, one entry per CDR3 protein. The data contain 200,000 to 250,000 distinct CDR3 sequences, about 10% of them singletons. To note about this clonotype: Antigen specificity is unknown. One junction end does not reproduce the germline sequence, and a read error may be involved.

The clonotype comes from a male donor with ankylosing spondylitis or in good health (not recorded which). Material: blood, either unsorted or a sorted T cell fraction (not recorded which). The chain employs TRBV20-1 and TRBJ2-1; TRBD2 agrees at 15 bases. The CDR3 sequence: CCADEIGTSGRLHEQFF. The CDR3 DNA is TGCTGTGCCGACGAGATCGGGACTAGCGGGAGGCTCCATGAGCAGTTCTTC.